What follows are 28 T cell receptor beta chains derived from one specimen sequenced in a study of T cell responses to AZD1222 COVID-19 vaccine. Some clones are missing from TCRdb's copy, which holds only in-frame ones; the method was immunoSEQ multiplex PCR. This sample carries about 140,000 clones, approximately 95% of them seen once, and the ten largest clones take more than 0.85%. The sample in question was peripheral blood, obtained on day 0 of MenACWY control vaccination. The receptors were sampled from an adult in good health.

This chain joins TRBV24-1 and TRBJ1-2; a possible D gene is TRBD1 (6 bases). The CDR3 sequence is 11 residues long. Germline CDR1 reads KGHDR; CDR2 reads SFDVKD. Trimming took off 6 bases at V and 7 bases at J, with 8 bases between the two ends. DNA for the CDR3: TGTGCCACCAGTAGCAGGGGTGGCTACACCTTC. Protein sequence: CATSSRGGYTF.

This clone was counted between two and nine times. This chain joins TRBV20-1 and TRBJ1-4; D is unresolved. Germline CDR1 is DFQATT and CDR2 is SNEGSKA (reference sequence). The CDR3 has 13 residues. V was shortened by 3 bases and J by 8 bases, with 13 bases between the two germline ends. CDR3 region: CSASRGDREKLFF. The CDR3 DNA reads TGCAGTGCTAGTAGAGGTGATAGGGAAAAACTGTTTTTT.

The chain has TRBV30 and TRBJ1-2; 9 nucleotides line up with TRBD1. This CDR3 region has 13 residues. The V gene end was trimmed by 2 bases and the J gene end by 4 bases; junction bases not matched to a gene: 2. Germline-derived CDR1 and CDR2 are GTSNPN and SVGIG (reference sequence). CDR3 amino acids: CAWSTDRGYGYTF. CDR3 bases: TGTGCCTGGAGTACGGACAGGGGCTATGGCTACACCTTC.

This rearrangement joins TRBV27 to TRBJ1-2, with 8 bases lining up with TRBD1. This CDR3 has 15 amino acids. J was trimmed by 3 bases and V by 7 bases; bases with no gene match: 10. Germline values: CDR1 MNHEY, CDR2 SMNVEV (reference sequence). The CDR3 DNA reads as TGTGCCAGCACCCTTGGTGCAGGGGGCGACTATGGCTACACCTTC. Translated: CASTLGAGGDYGYTF.

The V call is TRBV18, the J call TRBJ1-4; 9 bases fit TRBD1. Germline CDR1 and CDR2: KGHSH and LQKENI. This CDR3 spans 15 amino acids. V dropped 4 bases and J dropped 4; count of bases not matched to a gene: 4. The CDR3 protein is CASSLGQGLNEKLFF. For the CDR3, the DNA is TGTGCCAGCTCACTCGGACAGGGGCTTAATGAAAAACTGTTTTTT.

This clone has a single count. The gene calls are TRBV27 and TRBJ1-6; 11 bases align to TRBD1. The CDR3 extends over 19 amino acids. Trimming at V came to 3 bases and at J to 1 base, leaving 8 bases not matched to a gene. Germline V lookup: CDR1 MNHEY, CDR2 SMNVEV (reference sequence). The CDR3 coding sequence is TGTGCCAGCAGTTTCAAAGGACAGGGGGCGCAGTCCTATAATTCACCCCTCCACTTT. Its translation: CASSFKGQGAQSYNSPLHF.

This rearrangement joins TRBV5-1 to TRBJ1-4; the match to TRBD1 covers 7 bases. Germline-derived CDR1 and CDR2 are SGHRS and YFSETQ. The CDR3 covers 14 residues. J was trimmed by 8 bases and V by 0 bases; bases with no gene match: 4. CDR3: CASSLGQGGEKLFF. In DNA form, the CDR3 reads TGCGCCAGCAGCTTGGGGCAGGGGGGAGAAAAACTGTTTTTT. Combining the CDR3 with reference TRBV5-1 and TRBJ1-4 gives the whole variable domain KAGVTQTPRYLIKTRGQQVTLSCSPISGHRSVSWYQQTPGQGLQFLFEYFSETQRNKGNFPGRFSGRQFSNSRSEMNVSTLELGDSALYLCASSLGQGGEKLFFGSGTQLSVL.

The chain uses TRBV3-1 (or the pseudogene TRBV3-2) and TRBJ2-7; the D gene is possibly TRBD1 (5 bases). Trimming took off 4 bases at V and 0 bases at J, with 10 bases between the two ends. The CDR3 sequence is 14 residues long. The germline gives CDR1 LGHDT, CDR2 YNNKEL (reference sequence). This CDR3 is CASSLDTNSYEQYF. For the CDR3, the DNA is TGTGCCAGCAGCCTGGACACTAACTCCTACGAGCAGTACTTC.

This chain connects TRBV28 to TRBJ1-1; 7 nucleotides match TRBD1. V shed 4 bases, J shed 4 bases, and the junction held 9 bases outside the gene matches. The CDR3 sequence is 15 residues long. Germline loops: CDR1 MDHEN, CDR2 SYDVKM. The CDR3: CASSYPRGGVTEAFF. The DNA of the CDR3 is TGTGCCAGCAGTTACCCCCGAGGGGGCGTCACTGAAGCTTTCTTT.

This sequence joins TRBV7-6 and TRBJ2-2, with TRBD1 identical over 9 bases. The CDR3 extends over 16 amino acids. Trimming took 1 base from V and 0 from J; bases not matched to a gene: 0. Germline CDR1 SGHVS, CDR2 FNYEAQ. The CDR3 is CASSLGTGANTGELFF. In nucleotides, the CDR3 is TGTGCCAGCAGCTTAGGGACAGGGGCGAACACCGGGGAGCTGTTTTTT.

Turning to this clone: Other DNA variants within this sample encode the same CDR3. This chain links TRBV27 with TRBJ2-7; the D gene is possibly TRBD1 (5 bases). Germline values: CDR1 MNHEY, CDR2 SMNVEV (reference sequence). The germline V and J ends were trimmed by 2 bases and 3 bases, with 8 bases remaining between them. The CDR3 totals 13 residues. CDR3 loop: CASSLTGSYEQYF. The DNA for the CDR3 is TGTGCCAGCAGTTTAACAGGCAGCTACGAGCAGTACTTC.

The rearrangement uses TRBV19 and TRBJ1-4, with unresolved D. Germline assignment: CDR1 LNHDA and CDR2 SQIVND (reference sequence). With 10 bases removed from V and 0 bases from J, the gap between germline ends came to 18 bases. The CDR3 consists of 16 residues. This CDR3 reads CATKGVGFSTNEKLFF. CDR3 in DNA: TGTGCCACTAAGGGTGTCGGGTTCTCAACTAATGAAAAACTGTTTTTT.

The CDR3 spells CASSPHAGSNQPQHF. In nucleotides, the CDR3 is TGCGCCAGCAGCCCGCACGCGGGGAGCAATCAGCCCCAGCATTTT. The chain uses TRBV10-2 and TRBJ1-5; D is uncertain. Trimming pared 6 bases from V and 1 base from J, leaving 13 bases between. The CDR3 runs 15 residues. In germline, CDR1 is WSHSY, CDR2 SAAADI.

The rearrangement links TRBV3-1 (or the pseudogene TRBV3-2) to TRBJ2-3, with no clear D. The V gene lost 4 bases and the J gene lost 3 bases, with 20 bases spanning the gap. The CDR3 has 17 residues. The germline gives CDR1 LGHDT, CDR2 YNNKEL (reference sequence). This CDR3 is CASSPIIASLNTDTQYF. The CDR3 DNA is TGTGCCAGCAGCCCTATTATTGCTAGTCTTAATACAGATACGCAGTATTTT.

The V call is TRBV28, the J call TRBJ2-7, with D perhaps TRBD1 (6 bases). CDR3 length: 15 amino acids. The germline V and J ends were trimmed by 3 bases and 0 bases, with 12 bases remaining between them. Germline-derived CDR1 and CDR2 are MDHEN and SYDVKM. This CDR3 is CASSLHRAGSYEQYF. The CDR3 DNA reads TGTGCCAGCAGTTTGCACAGGGCCGGCTCCTACGAGCAGTACTTC.

The V gene is TRBV30, the J gene TRBJ2-2; no clear D. This CDR3 region has 15 residues. V gave up 3 bases and J gave up 2 bases, with 13 bases separating them. Germline V lookup: CDR1 GTSNPN, CDR2 SVGIG (reference sequence). The CDR3 bases are TGTGCCTGGAGCAAGGACCCTCGTAACACCGGGGAGCTGTTTTTT. Its translation: CAWSKDPRNTGELFF.

This clone was seen once. The chain uses TRBV29-1 and TRBJ2-7; no clear D. The ends were cut back, 4 bases at V and 0 bases at J, with 10 bases in the middle. Germline V gene lookup returns CDR1 SQVTM and CDR2 ANQGSEA. The CDR3 has 13 amino acids. CDR3 protein: CSVVSQASYEQYF. CDR3 bases: TGCAGCGTTGTCTCCCAGGCCTCCTACGAGCAGTACTTC.

The V gene is TRBV5-1, the J gene TRBJ2-2; D is unclear. Trimming shortened V by 3 bases and J by 4 bases, and 7 bases separated the two germline ends. Per germline, CDR1 SGHRS and CDR2 YFSETQ. This CDR3 is 13 amino acids long. CDR3 bases: TGCGCCAGCAGCTCCGTCATCACCGGGGAGCTGTTTTTT. Translated: CASSSVITGELFF.

The V gene is TRBV5-1, the J gene TRBJ1-1; D perhaps matches TRBD1 (6 bases). The CDR3 runs to 14 residues. V lost 4 bases to trimming and J lost 1 base, with 11 bases between them. Germline loops: CDR1 SGHRS, CDR2 YFSETQ. The CDR3 reads CASSATGGNTEAFF. The DNA for the CDR3 is TGCGCCAGCAGCGCGACAGGAGGGAACACTGAAGCTTTCTTT.

The chain's CDR3 is CASSSTQDNLFYGYTF. As DNA, the CDR3 is TGTGCCAGCAGCTCGACCCAGGACAACCTATTCTATGGCTACACCTTC. V is TRBV7-9 and J is TRBJ1-2; TRBD1 is a possible D gene (5 bases). The CDR3 consists of 16 residues. Germline V gene sequence: CDR1 SEHNR, CDR2 FQNEAQ (reference sequence). With 4 bases removed from V and 4 bases from J, the gap between germline ends came to 19 bases.

This rearrangement joins TRBV27 to TRBJ1-1; D is possibly TRBD1 (5 bases). The V gene lost 3 bases and the J gene lost 7 bases, with 12 bases spanning the gap. CDR3 size: 13 residues. Germline lookup yields CDR1 MNHEY and CDR2 SMNVEV (reference sequence). The CDR3 protein is CASSLTDSVEAFF. CDR3 nucleotides: TGTGCCAGCAGTTTGACTGACAGCGTTGAAGCTTTCTTT.

The gene calls are TRBV20-1 and TRBJ2-5; 7 bases line up with TRBD2. CDR1 and CDR2 from the germline V gene are DFQATT and SNEGSKA (reference sequence). This CDR3 spans 13 amino acids. V was clipped by 3 bases and J by 1 base; unmatched bases: 2. The CDR3 sequence: CSASGRGQETQYF. The DNA of the CDR3 is TGCAGTGCTAGTGGGAGGGGCCAAGAGACCCAGTACTTC.

This clone has more than one count but fewer than ten. The chain links TRBV19 to TRBJ1-4; TRBD1 matches 7 bases. Germline CDR1 and CDR2: LNHDA and SQIVND (reference sequence). The V and J ends lost 5 bases and 8 bases, in that order; junction bases with no gene match: 8. The CDR3 has 14 residues. The CDR3 DNA sequence: TGTGCCAGTAGTCGTCGACAGGGACGAGAAAAACTGTTTTTT. Amino acid sequence: CASSRRQGREKLFF.

The chain couples TRBV7-2 to TRBJ1-4, with D hard to call. Trimming cost V 1 base and J 7 bases, with 13 bases left between them. Germline loops: CDR1 SGHTA, CDR2 FQGNSA. The CDR3 has 15 amino acids. CDR3 residues: CASSLVVAGSEKLFF. The CDR3 nucleotides are TGTGCCAGCAGCTTAGTGGTAGCGGGGAGTGAAAAACTGTTTTTT.

This chain uses TRBV5-1 with TRBJ1-2; perhaps TRBD1 as D (6 bases). Per germline, CDR1 SGHRS and CDR2 YFSETQ. This CDR3 spans 14 amino acids. Trimming removed 3 bases from V and 2 bases from J, with 11 bases in between. The CDR3 coding sequence is TGCGCCAGCAGCTACCGACAGGTCAACTATGGCTACACCTTC. Translating gives CASSYRQVNYGYTF.

This clone was seen a single time. The chain employs TRBV5-6 and TRBJ1-5; D might be TRBD1 (5 bases). Germline lookup yields CDR1 SGHDT and CDR2 YYEEEE. This CDR3 has 14 amino acids. The V end was cut by 3 bases, the J end by 2 bases, with 9 bases between. The CDR3 nucleotides read TGTGCCAGCAGCTCACTGACAGGCAATCAGCCCCAGCATTTT. It specifies CASSSLTGNQPQHF.

DNA of the CDR3: TGTGCCAGTACCCCACACAGGGATGGTGAAGCTTTCTTT. The encoded protein is CASTPHRDGEAFF. The chain employs TRBV19 and TRBJ1-1, with D possibly matching TRBD1 (6 bases). Looked up from germline, CDR1 is LNHDA and CDR2 is SQIVND (reference sequence). Trimming took 7 bases from V and 7 from J, leaving 16 bases between them. The CDR3 has 13 residues.

The V and J genes are TRBV4-2 and TRBJ2-7; the D gene is possibly TRBD2 (6 bases). Germline V lookup: CDR1 LGHNA, CDR2 YNFKEQ. Trimming pared 1 base from V and 7 bases from J, leaving 11 bases between. This CDR3 is 13 amino acids long. The CDR3 is CASSQVDAGEQYF. The CDR3 nucleotides read TGTGCCAGCAGCCAAGTCGATGCGGGAGAGCAGTACTTC.